This TCR beta chain was observed in a study of control samples from healthy donors and cancer patients. Germline CDR1 and CDR2: SNHLY and FYNNEI. Trimming cost V 3 bases and J 3 bases, with 9 bases left between them. The CDR3 length is 14 residues. Only in-frame clones appear in the TCRdb table, and some are missing; sequencing was by immunoSEQ multiplex PCR. Counted here are about 34,000 clones, about 85% occurring once; the ten biggest clones make up about 1.6%. The chain is built from TRBV2 and TRBJ1-5; D unclear. This TCR came from a woman aged 40 to 50 with lung cancer. The sequenced material came from PBMCs. The CDR3 here is CASSDAGLNQPQHF. As DNA, the CDR3 is TGTGCCAGCAGTGATGCCGGACTCAATCAGCCCCAGCATTTT.